This T cell receptor beta chain was profiled in a study of pediatric ulcerative colitis. Points from the study as a whole: Rectal pinch biopsies may include blood-derived T cells.

Method: immunoSEQ multiplex PCR; TCRdb's copy keeps in-frame clones and lacks some. Among tens of thousands of clones listed, 78% were seen once. Germline assignment: CDR1 MGHDK and CDR2 SYGVNS. V lost 1 base to trimming and J lost 2 bases, with 11 bases between them. The CDR3 runs to 15 residues. This clone was seen once. Its target is unknown. The rectum was sampled with one to two pinch biopsies at colonoscopy. The V gene is TRBV25-1, the J gene TRBJ1-1, with D hard to call. This receptor was identified in a girl aged 5-17 years with moderate ulcerative colitis. The sequenced sample consisted of gut tissue. The DNA of the CDR3 is TGTGCCAGCAGTGAATCACCGACGGATAACACTGAAGCTTTCTTT. Residues: CASSESPTDNTEAFF.